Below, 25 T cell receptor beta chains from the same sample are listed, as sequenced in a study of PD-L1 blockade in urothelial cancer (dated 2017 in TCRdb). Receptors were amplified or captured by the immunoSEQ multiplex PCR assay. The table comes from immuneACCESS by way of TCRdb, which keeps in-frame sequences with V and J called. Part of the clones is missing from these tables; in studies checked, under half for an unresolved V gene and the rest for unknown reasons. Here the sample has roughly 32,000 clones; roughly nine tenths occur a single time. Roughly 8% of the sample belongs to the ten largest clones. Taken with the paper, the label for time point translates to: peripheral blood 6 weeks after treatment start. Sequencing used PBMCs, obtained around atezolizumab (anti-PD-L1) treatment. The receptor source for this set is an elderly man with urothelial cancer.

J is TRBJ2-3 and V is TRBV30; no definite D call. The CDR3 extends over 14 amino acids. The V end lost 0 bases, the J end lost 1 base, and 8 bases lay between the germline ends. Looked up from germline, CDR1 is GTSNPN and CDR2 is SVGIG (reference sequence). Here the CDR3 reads CAWSVQGGTDTQYF. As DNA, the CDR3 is TGTGCCTGGAGTGTACAAGGAGGCACAGATACGCAGTATTTT.

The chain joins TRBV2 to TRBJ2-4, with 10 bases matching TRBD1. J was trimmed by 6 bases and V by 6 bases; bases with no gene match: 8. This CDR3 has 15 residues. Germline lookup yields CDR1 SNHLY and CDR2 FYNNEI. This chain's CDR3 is CASRGDRGKINIQYF. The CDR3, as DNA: TGTGCCAGCAGGGGGGACAGGGGAAAAATAAACATTCAGTACTTC.

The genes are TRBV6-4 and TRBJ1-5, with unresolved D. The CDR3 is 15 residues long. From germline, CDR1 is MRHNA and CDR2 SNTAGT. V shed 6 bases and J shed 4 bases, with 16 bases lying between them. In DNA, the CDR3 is TGTGCCAGCAGGACAAATTCCCTAAGTAATCAGCCCCAGCATTTT. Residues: CASRTNSLSNQPQHF.

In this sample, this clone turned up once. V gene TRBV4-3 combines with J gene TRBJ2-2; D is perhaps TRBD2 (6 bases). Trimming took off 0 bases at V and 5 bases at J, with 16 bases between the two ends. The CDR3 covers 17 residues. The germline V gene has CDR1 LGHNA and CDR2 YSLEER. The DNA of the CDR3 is TGCGCCAGCAGCCAAGATCAAGTAGCGGTTAGGACCGGGGAGCTGTTTTTT. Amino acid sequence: CASSQDQVAVRTGELFF.

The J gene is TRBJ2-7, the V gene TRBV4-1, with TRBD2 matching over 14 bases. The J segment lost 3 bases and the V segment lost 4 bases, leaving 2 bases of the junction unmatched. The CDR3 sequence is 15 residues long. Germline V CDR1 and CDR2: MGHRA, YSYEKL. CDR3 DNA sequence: TGCGCCAGCAGCCCTGGGACTAGCGGGGGCTACGAGCAGTACTTC. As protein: CASSPGTSGGYEQYF.

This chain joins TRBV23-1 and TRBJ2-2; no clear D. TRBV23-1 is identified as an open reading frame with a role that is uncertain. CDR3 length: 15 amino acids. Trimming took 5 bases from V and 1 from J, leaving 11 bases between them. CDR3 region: CASSRPRGNTGELFF. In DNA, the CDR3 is TGCGCCAGCAGTAGACCCCGAGGGAACACCGGGGAGCTGTTTTTT.

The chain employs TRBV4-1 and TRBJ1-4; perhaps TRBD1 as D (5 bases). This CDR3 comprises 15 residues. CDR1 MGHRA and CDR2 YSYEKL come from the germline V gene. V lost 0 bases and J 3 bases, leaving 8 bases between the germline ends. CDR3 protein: CASSQDPGSNEKLFF. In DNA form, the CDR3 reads TGCGCCAGCAGCCAAGACCCAGGGTCTAATGAAAAACTGTTTTTT.

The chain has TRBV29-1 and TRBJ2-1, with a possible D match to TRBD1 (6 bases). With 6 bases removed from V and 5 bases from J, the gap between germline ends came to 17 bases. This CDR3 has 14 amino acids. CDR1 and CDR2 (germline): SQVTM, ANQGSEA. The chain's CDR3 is CSVKGHRAHNEQFF. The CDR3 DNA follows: TGCAGCGTGAAGGGACACCGGGCCCACAATGAGCAGTTCTTC.

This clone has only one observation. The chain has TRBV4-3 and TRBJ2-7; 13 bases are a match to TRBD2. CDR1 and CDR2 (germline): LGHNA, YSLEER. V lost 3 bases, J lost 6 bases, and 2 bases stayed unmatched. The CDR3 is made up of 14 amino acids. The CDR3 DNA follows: TGCGCCAGCAGCCACGGGACTAGCGGGACCGAGCAGTACTTC. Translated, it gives CASSHGTSGTEQYF.

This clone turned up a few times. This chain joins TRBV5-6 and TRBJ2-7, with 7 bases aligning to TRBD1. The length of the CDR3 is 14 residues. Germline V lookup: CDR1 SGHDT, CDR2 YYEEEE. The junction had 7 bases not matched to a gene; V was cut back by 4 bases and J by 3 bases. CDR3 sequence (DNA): TGTGCCAGCAGCCCCCCGACAGGGATCTACGAGCAGTACTTC. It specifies CASSPPTGIYEQYF.

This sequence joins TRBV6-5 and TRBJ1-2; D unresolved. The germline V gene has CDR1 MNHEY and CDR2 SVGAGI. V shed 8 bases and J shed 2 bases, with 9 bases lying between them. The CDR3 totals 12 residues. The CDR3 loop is CASFNPNYGYTF. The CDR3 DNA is TGTGCCAGCTTTAATCCCAACTATGGCTACACCTTC.

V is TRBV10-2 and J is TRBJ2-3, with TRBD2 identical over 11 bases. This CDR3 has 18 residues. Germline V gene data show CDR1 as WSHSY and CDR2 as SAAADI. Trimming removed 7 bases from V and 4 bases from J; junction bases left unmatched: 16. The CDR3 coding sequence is TGCGCCAGCATCAGACTAGCGGGAAGGGGGGGTGTTCCAGATACGCAGTATTTT. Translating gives CASIRLAGRGGVPDTQYF.

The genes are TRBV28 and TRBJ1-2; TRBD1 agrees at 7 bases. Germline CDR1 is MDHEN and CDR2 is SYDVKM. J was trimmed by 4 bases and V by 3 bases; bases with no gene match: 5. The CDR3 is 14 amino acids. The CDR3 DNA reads TGTGCCAGCAGTTTGGGGACAGCGACCTATGGCTACACCTTC. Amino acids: CASSLGTATYGYTF.

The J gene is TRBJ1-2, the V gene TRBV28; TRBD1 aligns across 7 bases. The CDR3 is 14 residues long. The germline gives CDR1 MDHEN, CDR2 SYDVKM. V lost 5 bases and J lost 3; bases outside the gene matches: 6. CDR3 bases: TGTGCCAGCAGTGTTCCAGGGGGGTACTATGGCTACACCTTC. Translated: CASSVPGGYYGYTF.

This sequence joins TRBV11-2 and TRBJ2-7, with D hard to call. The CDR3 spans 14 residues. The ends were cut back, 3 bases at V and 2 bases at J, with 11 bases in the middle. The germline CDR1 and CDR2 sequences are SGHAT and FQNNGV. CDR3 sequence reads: CASSFLLGPYEQYF. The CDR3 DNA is TGTGCCAGCAGCTTTTTGCTAGGCCCCTACGAGCAGTACTTC.

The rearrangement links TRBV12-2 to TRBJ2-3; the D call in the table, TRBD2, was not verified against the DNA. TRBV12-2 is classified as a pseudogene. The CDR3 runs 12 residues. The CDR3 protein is CGGGTSTDTQYF. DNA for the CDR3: TGTGGGGGGGGTACTAGCACAGATACGCAGTATTTT.

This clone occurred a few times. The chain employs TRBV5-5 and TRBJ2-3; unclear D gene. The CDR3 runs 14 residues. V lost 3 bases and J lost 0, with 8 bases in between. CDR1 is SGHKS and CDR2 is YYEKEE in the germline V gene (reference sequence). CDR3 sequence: CASSSQSSTDTQYF. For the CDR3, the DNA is TGTGCCAGCAGCTCCCAGTCGAGCACAGATACGCAGTATTTT.

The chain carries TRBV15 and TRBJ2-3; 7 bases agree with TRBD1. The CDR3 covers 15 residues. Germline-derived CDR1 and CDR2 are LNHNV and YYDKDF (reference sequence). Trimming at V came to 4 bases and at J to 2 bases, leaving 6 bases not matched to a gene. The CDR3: CATSIRTGATDTQYF. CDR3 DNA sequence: TGTGCCACCAGCATTAGGACAGGAGCCACAGATACGCAGTATTTT.

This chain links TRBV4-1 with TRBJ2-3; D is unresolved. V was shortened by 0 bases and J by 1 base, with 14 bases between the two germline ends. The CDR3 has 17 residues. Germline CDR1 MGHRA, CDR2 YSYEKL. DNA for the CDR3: TGCGCCAGCAGCCAAGATCTGGTTGGCTCTGGCACAGATACGCAGTATTTT. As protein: CASSQDLVGSGTDTQYF.

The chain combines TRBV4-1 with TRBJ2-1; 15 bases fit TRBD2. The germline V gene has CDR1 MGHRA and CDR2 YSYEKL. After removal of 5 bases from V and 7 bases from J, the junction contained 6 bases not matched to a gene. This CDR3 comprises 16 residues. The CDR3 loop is CASSFGLAGGLNEQFF. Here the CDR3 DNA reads TGCGCCAGCAGCTTCGGACTAGCGGGAGGGTTGAATGAGCAGTTCTTC.

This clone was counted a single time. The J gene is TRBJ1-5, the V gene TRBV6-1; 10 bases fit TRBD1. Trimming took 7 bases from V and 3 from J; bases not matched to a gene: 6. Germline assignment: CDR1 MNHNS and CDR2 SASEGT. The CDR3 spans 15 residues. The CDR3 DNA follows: TGTGCCAGCACTCCGGGACAGGGGTACAATCAGCCCCAGCATTTT. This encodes CASTPGQGYNQPQHF.

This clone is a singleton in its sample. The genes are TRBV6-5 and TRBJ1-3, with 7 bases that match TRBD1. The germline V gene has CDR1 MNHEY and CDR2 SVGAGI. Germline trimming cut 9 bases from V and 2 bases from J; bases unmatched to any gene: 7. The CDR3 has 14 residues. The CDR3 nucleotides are TGTGCCAGTAGGCAGGGGGTGGCTGGAAACACCATATATTTT. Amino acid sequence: CASRQGVAGNTIYF.

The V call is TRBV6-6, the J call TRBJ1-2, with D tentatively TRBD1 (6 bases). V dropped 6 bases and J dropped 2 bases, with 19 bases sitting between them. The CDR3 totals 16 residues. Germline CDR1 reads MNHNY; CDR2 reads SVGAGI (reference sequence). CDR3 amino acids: CASSKQGLATNYGYTF. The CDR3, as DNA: TGTGCCAGCAGCAAACAGGGATTGGCCACAAACTATGGCTACACCTTC.

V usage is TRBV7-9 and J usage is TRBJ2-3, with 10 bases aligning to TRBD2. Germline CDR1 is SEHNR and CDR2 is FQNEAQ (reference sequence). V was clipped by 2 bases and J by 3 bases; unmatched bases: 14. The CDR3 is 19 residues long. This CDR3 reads CASSLRAQEREGRTDTQYF. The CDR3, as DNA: TGTGCCAGCAGCTTAAGGGCACAAGAGCGGGAGGGCCGTACAGATACGCAGTATTTT.

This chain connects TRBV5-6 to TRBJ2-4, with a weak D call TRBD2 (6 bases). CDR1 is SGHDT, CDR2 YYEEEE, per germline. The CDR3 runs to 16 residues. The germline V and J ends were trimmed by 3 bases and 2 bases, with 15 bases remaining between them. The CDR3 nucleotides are TGTGCCAGCAGCTCAAGGGGTGGAGGGTCCAAAAACATTCAGTACTTC. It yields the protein CASSSRGGGSKNIQYF.